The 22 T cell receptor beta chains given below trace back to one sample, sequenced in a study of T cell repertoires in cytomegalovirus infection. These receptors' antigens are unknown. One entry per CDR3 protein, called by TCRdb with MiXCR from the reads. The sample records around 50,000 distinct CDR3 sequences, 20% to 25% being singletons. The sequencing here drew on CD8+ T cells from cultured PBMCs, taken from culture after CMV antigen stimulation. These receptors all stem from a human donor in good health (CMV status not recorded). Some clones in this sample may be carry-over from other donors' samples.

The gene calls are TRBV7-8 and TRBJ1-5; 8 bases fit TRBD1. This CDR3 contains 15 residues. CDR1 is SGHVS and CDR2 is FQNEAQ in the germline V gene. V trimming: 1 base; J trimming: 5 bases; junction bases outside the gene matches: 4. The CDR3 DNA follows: TGTGCCAGCAGCTTAGGGACAGGGAGCCATCAGCCCCAGCATTTT. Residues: CASSLGTGSHQPQHF.

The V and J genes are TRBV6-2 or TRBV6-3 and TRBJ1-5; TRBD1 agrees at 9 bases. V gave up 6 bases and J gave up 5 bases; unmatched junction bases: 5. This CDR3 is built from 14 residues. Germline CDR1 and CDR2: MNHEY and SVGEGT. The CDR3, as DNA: TGTGCCAGCAGGGGACAGGGCCTCGATCAGCCCCAGCATTTT. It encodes CASRGQGLDQPQHF.

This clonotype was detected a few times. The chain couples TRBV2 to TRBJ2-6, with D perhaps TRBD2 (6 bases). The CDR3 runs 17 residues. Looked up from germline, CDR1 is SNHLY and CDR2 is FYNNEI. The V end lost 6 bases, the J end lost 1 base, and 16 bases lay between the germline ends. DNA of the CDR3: TGTGCCAGCAGAGTTCCATGGAGGGATTCTGGGGCCAACGTCCTGACTTTC. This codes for CASRVPWRDSGANVLTF.

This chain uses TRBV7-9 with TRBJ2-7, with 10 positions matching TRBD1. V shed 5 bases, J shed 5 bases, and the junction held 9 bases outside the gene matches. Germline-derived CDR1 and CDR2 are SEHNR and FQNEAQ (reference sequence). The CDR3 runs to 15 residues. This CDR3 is CASSQGQGGRNEQYF. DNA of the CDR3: TGTGCCAGCAGCCAAGGACAGGGGGGGCGGAACGAGCAGTACTTC.

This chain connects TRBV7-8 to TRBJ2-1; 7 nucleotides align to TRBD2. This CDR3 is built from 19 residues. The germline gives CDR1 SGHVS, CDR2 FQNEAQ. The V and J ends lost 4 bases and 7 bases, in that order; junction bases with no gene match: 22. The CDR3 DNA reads TGTGCCAGCAGCTCCCCCCACATATCGCGGGAGCCTACCCGGAATGAGCAGTTCTTC. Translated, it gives CASSSPHISREPTRNEQFF. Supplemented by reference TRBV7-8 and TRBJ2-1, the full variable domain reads GAGVSQSPRYKVAKRGQDVALRCDPISGHVSLFWYQQALGQGPEFLTYFQNEAQLDKSGLPSDRFFAERPEGSVSTLKIQRTQQEDSAVYLCASSSPHISREPTRNEQFFGPGTRLTVL.

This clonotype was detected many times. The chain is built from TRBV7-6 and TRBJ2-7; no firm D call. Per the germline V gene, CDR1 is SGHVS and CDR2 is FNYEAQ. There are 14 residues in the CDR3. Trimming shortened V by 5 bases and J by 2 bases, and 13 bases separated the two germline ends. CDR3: CASSPRTPPYEQYF. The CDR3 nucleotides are TGTGCCAGCAGCCCAAGGACGCCTCCCTACGAGCAGTACTTC.

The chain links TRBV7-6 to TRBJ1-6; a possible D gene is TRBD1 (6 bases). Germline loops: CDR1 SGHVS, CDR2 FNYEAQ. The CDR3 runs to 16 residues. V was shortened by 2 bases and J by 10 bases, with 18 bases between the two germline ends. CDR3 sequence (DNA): TGTGCCAGCAGCTTAAATTCGGGCAGGGGACGATCACCCCTCCACTTT. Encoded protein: CASSLNSGRGRSPLHF.

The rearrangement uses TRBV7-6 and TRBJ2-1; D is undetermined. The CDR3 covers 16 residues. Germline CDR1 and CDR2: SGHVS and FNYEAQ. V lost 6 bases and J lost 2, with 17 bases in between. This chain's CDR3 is CASSLKGPYPYNEQFF. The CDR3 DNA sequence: TGTGCCAGCAGTCTCAAAGGGCCCTACCCCTACAATGAGCAGTTCTTC.

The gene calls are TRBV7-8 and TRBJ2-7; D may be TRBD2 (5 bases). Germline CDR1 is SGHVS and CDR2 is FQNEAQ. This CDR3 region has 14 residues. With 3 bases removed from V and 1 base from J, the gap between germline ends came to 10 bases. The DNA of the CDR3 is TGTGCCAGCAGCTTCACGGACTCTTCCTACGAGCAGTACTTC. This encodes CASSFTDSSYEQYF.

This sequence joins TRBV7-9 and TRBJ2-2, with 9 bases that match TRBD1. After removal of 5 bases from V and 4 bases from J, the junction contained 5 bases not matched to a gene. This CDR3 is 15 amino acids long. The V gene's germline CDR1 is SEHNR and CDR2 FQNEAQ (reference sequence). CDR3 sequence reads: CASSERDRATGELFF. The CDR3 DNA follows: TGTGCCAGCAGCGAGCGGGACAGGGCCACCGGGGAGCTGTTTTTT.

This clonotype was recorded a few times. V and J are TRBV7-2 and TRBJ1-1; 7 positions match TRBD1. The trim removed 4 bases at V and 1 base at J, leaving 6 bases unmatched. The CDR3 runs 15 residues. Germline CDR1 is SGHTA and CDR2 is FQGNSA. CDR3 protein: CASSSWDRRNTEAFF. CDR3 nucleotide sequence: TGTGCCAGCAGCTCCTGGGACAGACGGAACACTGAAGCTTTCTTT.

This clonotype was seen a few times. CDR3 sequence reads: CASSFRGGGLVPDTQYF. The CDR3 coding sequence is TGTGCCAGCAGCTTTAGGGGGGGTGGACTAGTACCAGATACGCAGTATTTT. The chain combines TRBV7-8 with TRBJ2-3, with D maybe TRBD2 (7 bases). Germline V lookup: CDR1 SGHVS, CDR2 FQNEAQ. This CDR3 contains 17 residues. The ends were cut back, 3 bases at V and 4 bases at J, with 20 bases in the middle. Using reference TRBV7-8 and TRBJ2-3 for the parts outside the CDR3, the full variable domain is GAGVSQSPRYKVAKRGQDVALRCDPISGHVSLFWYQQALGQGPEFLTYFQNEAQLDKSGLPSDRFFAERPEGSVSTLKIQRTQQEDSAVYLCASSFRGGGLVPDTQYFGPGTRLTVL.

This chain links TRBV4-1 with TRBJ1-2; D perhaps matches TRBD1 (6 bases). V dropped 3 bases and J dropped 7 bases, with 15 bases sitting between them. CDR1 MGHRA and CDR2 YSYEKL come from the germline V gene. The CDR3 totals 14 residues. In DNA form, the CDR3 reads TGCGCCAGCAGCCAGACAACAGGGTTAGGTGGCTACACCTTC. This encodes CASSQTTGLGGYTF.

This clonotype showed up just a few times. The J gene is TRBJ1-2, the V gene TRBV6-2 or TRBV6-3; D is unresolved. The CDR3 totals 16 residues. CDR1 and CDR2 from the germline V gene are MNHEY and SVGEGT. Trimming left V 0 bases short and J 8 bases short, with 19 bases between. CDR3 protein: CASSYSITDYQRGYTF. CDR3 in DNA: TGTGCCAGCAGTTACTCGATAACGGATTACCAGCGGGGCTACACCTTC.

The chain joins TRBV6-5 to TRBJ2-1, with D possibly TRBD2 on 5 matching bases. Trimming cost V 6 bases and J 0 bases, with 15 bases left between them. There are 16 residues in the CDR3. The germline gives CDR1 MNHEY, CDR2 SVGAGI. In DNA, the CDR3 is TGTGCCAGCAGGATGAGGGCTTTCAGCTCCTACAATGAGCAGTTCTTC. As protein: CASRMRAFSSYNEQFF.

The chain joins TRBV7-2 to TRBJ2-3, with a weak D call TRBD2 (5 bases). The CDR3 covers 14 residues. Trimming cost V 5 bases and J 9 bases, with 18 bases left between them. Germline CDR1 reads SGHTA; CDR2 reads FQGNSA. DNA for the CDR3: TGTGCCAGCAGCCCCGGAGGTGGCCTGAGCACGCAGTATTTT. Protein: CASSPGGGLSTQYF.

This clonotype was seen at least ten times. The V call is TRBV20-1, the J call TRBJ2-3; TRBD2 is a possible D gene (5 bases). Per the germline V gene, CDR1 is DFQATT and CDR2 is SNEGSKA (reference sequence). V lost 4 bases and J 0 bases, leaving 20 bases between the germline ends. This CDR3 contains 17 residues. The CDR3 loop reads CSAMHPGSTSSTDTQYF. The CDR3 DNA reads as TGCAGTGCTATGCACCCGGGGTCTACCTCTAGCACAGATACGCAGTATTTT.

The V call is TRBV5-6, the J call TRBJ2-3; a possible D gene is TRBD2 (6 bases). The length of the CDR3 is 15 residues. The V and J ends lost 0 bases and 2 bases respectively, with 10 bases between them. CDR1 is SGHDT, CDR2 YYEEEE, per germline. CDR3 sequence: CASSLAGVNTDTQYF. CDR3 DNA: TGTGCCAGCAGCTTGGCGGGGGTGAACACAGATACGCAGTATTTT.

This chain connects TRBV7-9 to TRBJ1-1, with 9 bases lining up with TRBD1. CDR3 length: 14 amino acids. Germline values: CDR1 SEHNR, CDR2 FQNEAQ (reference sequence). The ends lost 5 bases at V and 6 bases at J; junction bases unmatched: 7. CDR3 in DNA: TGTGCCAGCAGCAAAACAGGGGGCGCCGCTGAAGCTTTCTTT. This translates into CASSKTGGAAEAFF.

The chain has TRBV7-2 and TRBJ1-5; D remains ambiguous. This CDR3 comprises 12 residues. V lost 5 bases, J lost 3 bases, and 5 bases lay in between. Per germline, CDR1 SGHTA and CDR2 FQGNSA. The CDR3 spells CASSTTNQPQHF. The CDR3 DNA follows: TGTGCCAGCAGCACCACCAATCAGCCCCAGCATTTT.

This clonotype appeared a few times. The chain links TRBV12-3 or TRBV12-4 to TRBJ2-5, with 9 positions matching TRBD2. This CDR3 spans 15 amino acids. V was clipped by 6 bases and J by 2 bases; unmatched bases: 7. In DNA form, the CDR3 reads TGTGCCAGCAGGAGACTAGCGGCACCGCAAGAGACCCAGTACTTC. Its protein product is CASRRLAAPQETQYF.

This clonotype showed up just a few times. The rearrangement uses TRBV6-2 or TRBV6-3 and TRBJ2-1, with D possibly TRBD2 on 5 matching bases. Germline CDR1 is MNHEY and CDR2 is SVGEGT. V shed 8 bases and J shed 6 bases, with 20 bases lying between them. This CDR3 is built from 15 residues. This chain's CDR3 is CASAFWTSAANEQFF. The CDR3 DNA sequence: TGTGCCAGCGCCTTTTGGACTTCTGCGGCCAATGAGCAGTTCTTC.